The 30 T cell receptor beta chains given below trace back to one sample, sequenced in a study of T cell responses to AZD1222 COVID-19 vaccine. Clones were sequenced by immunoSEQ multiplex PCR, and TCRdb holds only the in-frame ones, with some missing. Of around 88,000 clones in the sample, about nine tenths are singletons; the top ten hold about 7.7%. Here the sequenced sample was peripheral blood, taken on day 0 of AZD1222 vaccination. Every receptor here comes from an adult in good health.

The rearrangement joins TRBV14 to TRBJ2-5; D assignment may be TRBD1 or TRBD2 (5 bases each). The CDR3 is made up of 15 amino acids. V lost 0 bases and J lost 5, with 13 bases in between. Germline V CDR1 and CDR2: SGHDN, FVKESK. This chain's CDR3 is CASSQDFDRGETQYF. The CDR3 coding sequence is TGTGCCAGCAGCCAAGATTTTGACAGAGGGGAGACCCAGTACTTC.

This rearrangement joins TRBV27 to TRBJ2-7, with D perhaps matching TRBD1 or TRBD2 (6 bases each). Trimming stripped 1 base from V and 2 bases from J, with 12 bases between. Germline CDR1 MNHEY, CDR2 SMNVEV (reference sequence). This CDR3 has 15 amino acids. The CDR3 sequence is CASSLFPGAPYEQYF. In nucleotides, the CDR3 is TGTGCCAGCAGTTTATTCCCGGGGGCCCCCTACGAGCAGTACTTC.

This clone was counted many times. This chain joins TRBV11-2 and TRBJ2-7; the D is unclear. Germline loops: CDR1 SGHAT, CDR2 FQNNGV. With 6 bases removed from V and 0 bases from J, the gap between germline ends came to 9 bases. The CDR3 is made up of 13 amino acids. DNA for the CDR3: TGTGCCAGCAGGGCGACGGTCTCCTACGAGCAGTACTTC. Amino acids: CASRATVSYEQYF.

This chain joins TRBV12-3 or TRBV12-4 and TRBJ1-4; D is unresolved. This CDR3 spans 12 amino acids. V lost 5 bases and J lost 12, with 13 bases in between. The CDR3 spells CASSRVSGELFF. The DNA of the CDR3 is TGTGCCAGCAGTCGGGTCTCAGGAGAACTGTTTTTT.

V is TRBV18 and J is TRBJ1-3; D is unclear. Germline values: CDR1 KGHSH, CDR2 LQKENI. V dropped 2 bases and J dropped 0 bases, with 14 bases sitting between them. The CDR3 has 17 residues. CDR3 in DNA: TGTGCCAGCTCACCAGGGTTATCGCCTAGCTCTGGAAACACCATATATTTT. Its protein product is CASSPGLSPSSGNTIYF.

The chain combines TRBV28 with TRBJ1-6; no definite D call. The CDR3 runs to 11 residues. In germline, CDR1 is MDHEN, CDR2 SYDVKM. Trimming stripped 8 bases from V and 14 bases from J, with 13 bases between. CDR3 sequence reads: CASRMGATLHF. CDR3 DNA sequence: TGTGCCAGCCGTATGGGAGCGACCCTCCACTTT.

This chain uses TRBV28 with TRBJ2-1; D may be TRBD1 or TRBD2 (5 bases each). Germline values: CDR1 MDHEN, CDR2 SYDVKM. Trimming took off 4 bases at V and 8 bases at J, with 18 bases between the two ends. The CDR3 has 15 amino acids. The CDR3 nucleotides read TGTGCCAGCAGTTCCCGGCAGGGCCGGCGGGATGAGCAGTTCTTC. Protein sequence: CASSSRQGRRDEQFF.

The chain is built from TRBV6-5 and TRBJ1-1; D is undetermined. This CDR3 is 13 amino acids long. Trimming cost V 7 bases and J 0 bases, with 9 bases left between them. Germline V lookup: CDR1 MNHEY, CDR2 SVGAGI. CDR3 loop: CASMGKVNTEAFF. CDR3 nucleotides: TGTGCCAGCATGGGGAAAGTGAACACTGAAGCTTTCTTT.

The CDR3 loop is CASSVESRLSGNTIYF. The CDR3 DNA reads as TGTGCCAGCAGCGTAGAATCGAGGCTCTCTGGAAACACCATATATTTT. The chain recombines TRBV9 with TRBJ1-3; D remains ambiguous. V shed 0 bases and J shed 0 bases, with 10 bases lying between them. This CDR3 comprises 16 residues. Germline V gene lookup returns CDR1 SGDLS and CDR2 YYNGEE.

The chain combines TRBV25-1 with TRBJ1-1; TRBD1 might be the D (5 bases). Trimming shortened V by 4 bases and J by 4 bases, and 10 bases separated the two germline ends. This CDR3 has 13 residues. Germline V gene lookup returns CDR1 MGHDK and CDR2 SYGVNS. CDR3 region: CASSAAGVTEAFF. The CDR3 DNA reads as TGTGCCAGCAGTGCCGCGGGGGTCACTGAAGCTTTCTTT.

The chain couples TRBV7-2 to TRBJ1-5; D unclear. The CDR3 has 16 amino acids. Germline V lookup: CDR1 SGHTA, CDR2 FQGNSA. V dropped 4 bases and J dropped 2 bases, with 15 bases sitting between them. The CDR3 protein is CASSSWAQNGNQPQHF. As DNA, the CDR3 is TGTGCCAGCAGCTCCTGGGCCCAAAATGGCAATCAGCCCCAGCATTTT.

The chain employs TRBV6-5 and TRBJ2-7, with D tentatively TRBD1 (5 bases). Trimming shortened V by 5 bases and J by 2 bases, and 13 bases separated the two germline ends. The CDR3 sequence is 14 residues long. Germline V gene sequence: CDR1 MNHEY, CDR2 SVGAGI. The CDR3 sequence: CASSHPTAPYEQYF. For the CDR3, the DNA is TGTGCCAGCAGTCACCCGACAGCTCCCTACGAGCAGTACTTC.

The V gene is TRBV29-1, the J gene TRBJ1-2, with D perhaps TRBD1 (5 bases). From germline, CDR1 is SQVTM and CDR2 ANQGSEA. The CDR3 length is 11 residues. V was cut by 5 bases and J by 7 bases, with 11 bases left in between. The CDR3 sequence: CSVSGAGGYTF. The CDR3 DNA reads as TGCAGCGTTAGTGGGGCGGGTGGCTACACCTTC.

This chain joins TRBV19 and TRBJ1-1, with D perhaps matching TRBD1 (6 bases). Germline V gene lookup returns CDR1 LNHDA and CDR2 SQIVND (reference sequence). The V end lost 2 bases, the J end lost 4 bases, and 20 bases lay between the germline ends. The length of the CDR3 is 17 residues. Here the CDR3 reads CASSILPGATVVTEAFF. In DNA form, the CDR3 reads TGTGCCAGTAGTATATTGCCGGGGGCGACGGTTGTCACTGAAGCTTTCTTT.

The chain is built from TRBV6-6 and TRBJ2-7, with TRBD2 matching 7 bases. Germline CDR1 reads MNHNY; CDR2 reads SVGAGI (reference sequence). Losses at the gene ends were 2 bases for V and 3 bases for J; bases not matched to a gene: 7. The CDR3 runs 15 residues. This CDR3 reads CASSYAQRGLYEQYF. In DNA form, the CDR3 reads TGTGCCAGCAGTTACGCCCAGCGGGGCCTCTACGAGCAGTACTTC.

This chain connects TRBV5-6 to TRBJ1-5; D call uncertain. Between the trimmed V and J ends, which lost 0 bases and 7 bases, there was a span of 5 bases. The CDR3 extends over 12 amino acids. CDR1 and CDR2 from the germline V gene are SGHDT and YYEEEE. CDR3 protein: CASSLVGQPQHF. In DNA, the CDR3 is TGTGCCAGCAGCTTGGTGGGGCAGCCCCAGCATTTT.

This rearrangement joins TRBV10-3 to TRBJ1-1; D is possibly TRBD1 (6 bases). V was pared by 4 bases and J by 1 base, with 7 bases between. The CDR3 length is 13 residues. Germline CDR1 ENHRY, CDR2 SYGVKD. DNA for the CDR3: TGTGCCATCAGTGGGGGACAGAACACTGAAGCTTTCTTT. As protein: CAISGGQNTEAFF.

The chain links TRBV7-8 to TRBJ2-7; D ambiguous. Trimming pared 2 bases from V and 2 bases from J, leaving 7 bases between. This CDR3 is 13 amino acids long. Germline V gene sequence: CDR1 SGHVS, CDR2 FQNEAQ. The DNA of the CDR3 is TGTGCCAGCAGCTTACGGGCAGCCTACGAGCAGTACTTC. Protein product: CASSLRAAYEQYF.

In this sample, this clone turned up once. The chain joins TRBV3-1 (or the pseudogene TRBV3-2) to TRBJ2-7, with 8 bases lining up with TRBD1. Germline CDR1 and CDR2: LGHDT and YNNKEL (reference sequence). The ends lost 1 base at V and 2 bases at J; junction bases unmatched: 1. This CDR3 is 14 amino acids long. The chain's CDR3 is CASSQGTGPYEQYF. CDR3 coding DNA: TGTGCCAGCAGCCAAGGGACAGGGCCCTACGAGCAGTACTTC.

V and J are TRBV10-1 and TRBJ1-6, with D unclear. In germline, CDR1 is WNHNN, CDR2 SYGVQD (reference sequence). V was clipped by 2 bases and J by 7 bases, with 9 bases between them. CDR3 size: 14 residues. As DNA, the CDR3 is TGCGCCAGCAGTGAGCTGAGAACGAATTCACCCCTCCACTTT. The encoded protein is CASSELRTNSPLHF.

The V call is TRBV5-6, the J call TRBJ1-2; TRBD1 matches 8 bases. CDR1 and CDR2 from the germline V gene are SGHDT and YYEEEE. V was clipped by 2 bases and J by 11 bases; unmatched bases: 2. There are 11 residues in the CDR3. CDR3 coding DNA: TGTGCCAGCAGCTTACAGGGGGGATACACCTTC. Translated: CASSLQGGYTF. Supplemented by reference TRBV5-6 and TRBJ1-2, the full variable domain reads DAGVTQSPTHLIKTRGQQVTLRCSPKSGHDTVSWYQQALGQGPQFIFQYYEEEERQRGNFPDRFSGHQFPNYSSELNVNALLLGDSALYLCASSLQGGYTFGSGTRLTVV.

The genes are TRBV25-1 and TRBJ2-5, with D possibly being TRBD1 (5 bases). The CDR3 covers 14 residues. The germline V gene has CDR1 MGHDK and CDR2 SYGVNS. Trimming took off 0 bases at V and 5 bases at J, with 10 bases between the two ends. DNA for the CDR3: TGTGCCAGCAGTGAATACGCAGGGCGGGAGACCCAGTACTTC. It codes for CASSEYAGRETQYF.

In this sample, this clone turned up once. This sequence joins TRBV2 and TRBJ1-3; no reliable D call. In germline, CDR1 is SNHLY, CDR2 FYNNEI. V was clipped by 3 bases and J by 4 bases, with 4 bases between them. CDR3 length: 12 residues. The DNA for the CDR3 is TGTGCCAGCAGTGAGGTGGGAAACACCATATATTTT. The encoded protein is CASSEVGNTIYF.

The rearrangement joins TRBV2 to TRBJ2-5; tentatively, D is TRBD1 or TRBD2 (5 bases each). The V end lost 7 bases, the J end lost 5 bases, and 8 bases lay between the germline ends. The CDR3 loop spans 11 amino acids. Per the germline V gene, CDR1 is SNHLY and CDR2 is FYNNEI. The CDR3 region has the DNA TGTGCCAGCACCGGGACGGAGACCCAGTACTTC. Its protein is CASTGTETQYF.

This rearrangement joins TRBV29-1 to TRBJ2-7; D may be TRBD1 (5 bases). This CDR3 comprises 14 residues. Germline loops: CDR1 SQVTM, CDR2 ANQGSEA. V dropped 3 bases and J dropped 0 bases, with 12 bases sitting between them. DNA for the CDR3: TGCAGCGTTGAGGGGCCTTGGAGCTCCTACGAGCAGTACTTC. Protein sequence: CSVEGPWSSYEQYF.

V gene TRBV5-6 combines with J gene TRBJ2-4, with 7 bases lining up with TRBD1. From germline, CDR1 is SGHDT and CDR2 YYEEEE. The CDR3 loop spans 14 amino acids. V was pared by 4 bases and J by 6 bases, with 7 bases of the junction left unmatched. The CDR3 loop reads CASSMRAGGNIQYF. The CDR3 coding sequence is TGTGCCAGCAGCATGCGGGCAGGGGGAAACATTCAGTACTTC. The whole variable domain, remainder taken from reference TRBV5-6 and TRBJ2-4, is DAGVTQSPTHLIKTRGQQVTLRCSPKSGHDTVSWYQQALGQGPQFIFQYYEEEERQRGNFPDRFSGHQFPNYSSELNVNALLLGDSALYLCASSMRAGGNIQYFGAGTRLSVL.

Only a few counts were recorded for this clone. The V call is TRBV12-3 or TRBV12-4, the J call TRBJ1-5; possible D gene TRBD1, 5 bases. V lost 1 base and J 6 bases, leaving 7 bases between the germline ends. The length of the CDR3 is 13 residues. The CDR3 DNA sequence: TGTGCCAGCAGTTTAGGGGGGTTTCAGCCCCAGCATTTT. Amino acid sequence: CASSLGGFQPQHF.

The rearrangement links TRBV9 to TRBJ2-3; 10 positions match TRBD2. This CDR3 has 15 residues. J was trimmed by 2 bases and V by 4 bases; bases with no gene match: 4. Germline V gives CDR1 SGDLS, CDR2 YYNGEE. DNA of the CDR3: TGTGCCAGCAGCATTACTAGCGGGAACACAGATACGCAGTATTTT. This codes for CASSITSGNTDTQYF.

The chain carries TRBV2 and TRBJ1-2, with TRBD1 matching over 8 bases. The CDR3 consists of 12 residues. CDR1 and CDR2 from the germline V gene are SNHLY and FYNNEI. The junction had 3 bases not matched to a gene; V was cut back by 4 bases and J by 8 bases. DNA for the CDR3: TGTGCCAGCAGTGCTACAGGGGGAGGCTACACCTTC. Its translation is CASSATGGGYTF.

The chain employs TRBV29-1 and TRBJ2-2; no clear D gene. Germline CDR1 is SQVTM and CDR2 is ANQGSEA. The CDR3 spans 12 residues. V shed 7 bases and J shed 4 bases, with 10 bases lying between them. DNA of the CDR3: TGCAGCGGGGGTTTGCGCACCGGGGAGCTGTTTTTT. Its translation: CSGGLRTGELFF.